A single sample gave rise to the 14 T cell receptor beta chains below, sequenced in a study of response to subunit inactivated influenza vaccine. One entry per CDR3 protein, called by TCRdb with MiXCR from the RT-PCR reads. The sample consists of about 520,000 distinct CDR3 sequences, approximately 7.7% of them appearing once. The sequencing here drew on PBMCs from blood, taken roughly 24 months after vaccination. The receptors were sampled from a man aged 45 to 75 who received an inactivated influenza vaccine.

The chain joins TRBV12-3 or TRBV12-4 to TRBJ2-5; TRBD1 or TRBD2 may be the D gene (7 bases each). Deletions cut 3 bases from V and 5 bases from J, with 13 bases between. The length of the CDR3 is 14 residues. DNA of the CDR3: TGTGCCAGCAGTTTCCGGCAGGGGGGGGAGACCCAGTACTTC. The encoded protein is CASSFRQGGETQYF.

This clonotype has just a few counts. The V and J genes are TRBV13 and TRBJ2-5; possibly TRBD1 or TRBD2 for D (7 bases each). In germline, CDR1 is PRHDT, CDR2 FYEKMQ (reference sequence). Trimming removed 6 bases from V and 8 bases from J, with 25 bases in between. The CDR3 runs 16 residues. The CDR3 sequence is CASSQGGGLRMGTQYF. The CDR3 DNA reads as TGTGCCAGCAGTCAGGGGGGGGGACTCAGGATGGGTACCCAGTACTTC.

This clonotype has a count of ten or more. The rearrangement links TRBV10-3 to TRBJ1-6; D gene ambiguous. Germline lookup yields CDR1 ENHRY and CDR2 SYGVKD. Deletions cut 3 bases from V and 6 bases from J, with 6 bases between. CDR3 length: 13 residues. This chain's CDR3 is CAISDSSNSPLHF. DNA of the CDR3: TGTGCCATCAGTGATTCATCTAATTCACCCCTCCACTTT.

The chain combines TRBV18 with TRBJ2-3; 12 bases are a match to TRBD2. The length of the CDR3 is 17 residues. V lost 3 bases, J lost 1 base, and 5 bases stayed unmatched. Germline lookup yields CDR1 KGHSH and CDR2 LQKENI. The CDR3 is CASSPGLAGLRTDTQYF. Here the CDR3 DNA reads TGTGCCAGCTCACCCGGACTAGCGGGGTTACGCACAGATACGCAGTATTTT.

The table lists this clonotype with a few counts. At one end, the junction sequence differs from germline, possibly due to a read error. The chain carries TRBV12-3 or TRBV12-4 and TRBJ2-1, with TRBD2 matching over 10 bases. The CDR3 runs 13 residues. The CDR3 DNA is TGTGCCAGCAGTCCGGATCGACTAGCGGGTCTGTACTTC. Translation: CASSPDRLAGLYF.

This clonotype was seen repeatedly, ten times or more. The chain uses TRBV5-1 and TRBJ1-2; TRBD1 agrees at 7 bases. CDR3 length equals 13 residues. Germline CDR1 reads SGHRS; CDR2 reads YFSETQ. Trimming cost V 0 bases and J 14 bases; bases outside gene matches: 10. The CDR3, as DNA: TGCGCCAGCAGCTTGGTGGGACAGCCAGAGGGAACCTTC. Its protein product is CASSLVGQPEGTF.

This clonotype has only a few counts. The gene calls are TRBV9 and TRBJ1-3; no firm D call. Looked up from germline, CDR1 is SGDLS and CDR2 is YYNGEE. The CDR3 is made up of 15 amino acids. V was trimmed by 0 bases and J by 2 bases, leaving 9 bases between them. The CDR3 region has the DNA TGTGCCAGCAGCGTAGTCCCCTATCCTGGAAACACCATATATTTT. It is translated as CASSVVPYPGNTIYF.

This clonotype appeared a few times. The V gene is TRBV28, the J gene TRBJ2-5; D is possibly TRBD1 or TRBD2 (5 bases each). Looked up from germline, CDR1 is MDHEN and CDR2 is SYDVKM. The CDR3 spans 14 residues. V was clipped by 6 bases and J by 5 bases, with 16 bases between them. CDR3: CASRPPHEGETQYF. CDR3 coding DNA: TGTGCCAGCAGACCACCACATGAGGGGGAGACCCAGTACTTC.

The sample holds a few counts of this clonotype. This chain links TRBV5-1 with TRBJ2-2; D possibly corresponds to TRBD1 (5 bases). The germline V gene has CDR1 SGHRS and CDR2 YFSETQ. The CDR3 contains 15 residues. Trimming stripped 2 bases from V and 0 bases from J, with 8 bases between. DNA of the CDR3: TGCGCCAGCAGCTTCCAGGGCTCGAACACCGGGGAGCTGTTTTTT. It translates to CASSFQGSNTGELFF.

This clonotype appeared a few times. The chain couples TRBV12-3 or TRBV12-4 to TRBJ1-2; TRBD1 aligns across 8 bases. V was clipped by 6 bases and J by 8 bases; unmatched bases: 5. The CDR3 totals 12 residues. CDR3 residues: CASRTGQGGYTF. Written as DNA, the CDR3 is TGTGCCAGCAGGACAGGACAGGGCGGCTACACCTTC.

The rearrangement joins TRBV7-3 to TRBJ2-3, with D unresolved. V dropped 5 bases and J dropped 4 bases, with 7 bases sitting between them. There are 12 residues in the CDR3. Germline-derived CDR1 and CDR2 are SGHTA and FQGTGA. The DNA for the CDR3 is TGTGCCAGCAGCAATCGGGCAGATACGCAGTATTTT. Translating gives CASSNRADTQYF.

In DNA form, the CDR3 reads TGTGCCAGCAGCCCCCCCGTAAACAATGAGCAGTTCTTC. This sequence encodes CASSPPVNNEQFF. The V call is TRBV11-2, the J call TRBJ2-1, with no clear D. V was clipped by 5 bases and J by 5 bases, with 10 bases between them. The CDR3 covers 13 residues. The V gene's germline CDR1 is SGHAT and CDR2 FQNNGV.

In this sample, this clonotype is medium-sized (0.01 to 0.1%). The chain couples TRBV11-2 to TRBJ2-1, with D perhaps TRBD2 (5 bases). This CDR3 has 16 residues. From germline, CDR1 is SGHAT and CDR2 FQNNGV. With 3 bases removed from V and 1 base from J, the gap between germline ends came to 13 bases. CDR3 sequence: CASSFGGGRSYNEQFF. The CDR3 DNA reads as TGTGCCAGCAGCTTCGGAGGAGGCCGTTCCTACAATGAGCAGTTCTTC.

This clonotype was seen only a few times. The chain recombines TRBV30 with TRBJ2-1, with 8 bases that match TRBD1. V lost 1 base, J lost 6 bases, and 5 bases stayed unmatched. The germline V gene has CDR1 GTSNPN and CDR2 SVGIG (reference sequence). This CDR3 has 14 amino acids. For the CDR3, the DNA is TGTGCCTGGAGTGGGCAGGGGGCCGGCAATGAGCAGTTCTTC. Translating gives CAWSGQGAGNEQFF. Full variable domain (remainder filled in from reference TRBV30 and TRBJ2-1): SQTIHQWPATLVQPVGSPLSLECTVEGTSNPNLYWYRQAAGRGLQLLFYSVGIGQISSEVPQNLSASRPQDRQFILSSKKLLLSDSGFYLCAWSGQGAGNEQFFGPGTRLTVL.